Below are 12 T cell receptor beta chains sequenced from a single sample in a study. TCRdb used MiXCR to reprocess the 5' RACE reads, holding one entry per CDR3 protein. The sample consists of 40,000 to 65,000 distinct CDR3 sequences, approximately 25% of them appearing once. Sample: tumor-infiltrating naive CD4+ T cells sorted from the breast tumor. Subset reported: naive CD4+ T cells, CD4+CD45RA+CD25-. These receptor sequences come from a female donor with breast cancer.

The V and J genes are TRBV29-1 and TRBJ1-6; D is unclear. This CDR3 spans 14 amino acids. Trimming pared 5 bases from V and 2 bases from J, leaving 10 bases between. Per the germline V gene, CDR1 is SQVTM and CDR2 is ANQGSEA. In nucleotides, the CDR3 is TGCAGCGTTAAGGACGGGCCCTATAATTCACCCCTCCACTTT. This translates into CSVKDGPYNSPLHF.

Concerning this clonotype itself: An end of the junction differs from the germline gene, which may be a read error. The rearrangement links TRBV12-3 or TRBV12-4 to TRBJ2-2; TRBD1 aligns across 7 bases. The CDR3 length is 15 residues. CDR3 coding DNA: TGTGCCAGCAGCTTAGGGACAGTTAGCACCGGGGAGCTGTTTTTT. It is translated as CASSLGTVSTGELFF.

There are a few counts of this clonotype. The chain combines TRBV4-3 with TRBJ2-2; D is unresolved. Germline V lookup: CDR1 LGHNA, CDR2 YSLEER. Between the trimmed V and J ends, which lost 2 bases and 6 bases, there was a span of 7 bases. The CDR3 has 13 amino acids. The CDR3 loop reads CASSQIGSGELFF. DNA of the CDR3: TGCGCCAGCAGCCAAATCGGATCCGGGGAGCTGTTTTTT.

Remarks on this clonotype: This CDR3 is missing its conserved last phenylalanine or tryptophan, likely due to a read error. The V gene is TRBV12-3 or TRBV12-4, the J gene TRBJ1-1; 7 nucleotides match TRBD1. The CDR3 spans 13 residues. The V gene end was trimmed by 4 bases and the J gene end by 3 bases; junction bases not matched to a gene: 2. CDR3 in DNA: TGTGCCAGCAGTTCACAGGGGTACACTGAAGCTTTCCTT. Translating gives CASSSQGYTEAFL.

Here the CDR3 reads CASSLVIAGELFF. CDR3 nucleotide sequence: TGTGCCAGCAGTCTAGTAATAGCCGGGGAGCTGTTTTTT. The rearrangement links TRBV12-3 or TRBV12-4 to TRBJ2-2; D ambiguous. CDR3 length equals 13 residues. V was pared by 5 bases and J by 6 bases, with 10 bases between.

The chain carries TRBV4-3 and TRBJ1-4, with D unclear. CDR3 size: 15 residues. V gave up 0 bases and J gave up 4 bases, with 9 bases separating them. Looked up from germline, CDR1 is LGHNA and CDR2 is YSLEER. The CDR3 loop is CASSQDGTVNEKLFF. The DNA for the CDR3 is TGCGCCAGCAGCCAAGATGGAACAGTTAATGAAAAACTGTTTTTT.

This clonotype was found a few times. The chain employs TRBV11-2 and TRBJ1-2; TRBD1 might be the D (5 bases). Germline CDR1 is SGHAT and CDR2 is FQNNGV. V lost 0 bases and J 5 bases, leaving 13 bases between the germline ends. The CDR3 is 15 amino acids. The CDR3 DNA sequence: TGTGCCAGCAGCTTAGATTTTAGGGGAGGTTATGGCTACACCTTC. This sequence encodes CASSLDFRGGYGYTF.

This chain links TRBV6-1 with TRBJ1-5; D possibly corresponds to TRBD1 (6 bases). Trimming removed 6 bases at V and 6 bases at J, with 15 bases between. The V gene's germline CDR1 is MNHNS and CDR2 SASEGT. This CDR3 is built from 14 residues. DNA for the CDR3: TGTGCCAGCAGGCCCCAGGGGAGAGGTCAGCCCCAGCATTTT. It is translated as CASRPQGRGQPQHF.

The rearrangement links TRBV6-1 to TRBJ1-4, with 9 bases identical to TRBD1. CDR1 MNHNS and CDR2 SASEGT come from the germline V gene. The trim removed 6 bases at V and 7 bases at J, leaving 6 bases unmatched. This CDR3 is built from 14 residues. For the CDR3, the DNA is TGTGCCAGCAGGAGGGACAGGGAAGGTGAAAAACTGTTTTTT. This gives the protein CASRRDREGEKLFF.

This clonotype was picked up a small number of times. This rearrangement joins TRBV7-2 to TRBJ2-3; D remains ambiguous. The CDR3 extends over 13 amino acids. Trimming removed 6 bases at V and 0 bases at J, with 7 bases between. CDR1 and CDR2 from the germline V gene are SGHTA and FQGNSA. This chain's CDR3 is CASSSFSTDTQYF. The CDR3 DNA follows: TGTGCCAGCAGTTCCTTTAGCACAGATACGCAGTATTTT.

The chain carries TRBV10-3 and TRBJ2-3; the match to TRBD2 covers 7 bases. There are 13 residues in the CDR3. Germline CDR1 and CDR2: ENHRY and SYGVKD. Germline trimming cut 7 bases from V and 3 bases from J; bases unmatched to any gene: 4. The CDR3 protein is CAITDSGTDTQYF. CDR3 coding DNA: TGTGCCATCACGGATAGCGGGACAGATACGCAGTATTTT.

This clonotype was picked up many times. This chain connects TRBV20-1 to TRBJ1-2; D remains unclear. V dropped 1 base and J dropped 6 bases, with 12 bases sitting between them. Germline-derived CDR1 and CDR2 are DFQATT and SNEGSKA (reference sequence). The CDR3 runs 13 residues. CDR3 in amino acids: CSARVTRGNGYTF. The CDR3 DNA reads TGCAGTGCTAGAGTAACCCGAGGAAATGGCTACACCTTC.